The clone carrying this TCR beta chain has a handful of counts. Its matching antigen is unknown. Trimming cost V 6 bases and J 3 bases, with 15 bases left between them. Germline CDR1 reads MNHEY; CDR2 reads SMNVEV (reference sequence). This CDR3 spans 15 amino acids. The entire patient cohort was treatment-naive prior to thyroid surgery. Original handling: The study built a papillary thyroid cancer distant-metastasis classifier from CDR3 differences across clinicopathological groups. TCRdb re-called clones from the PCR reads using MiXCR. What appears here as the V and J calls and clone size reflects TCRdb's work, not the paper's. Of under 40,000 clones listed, roughly 15% are singletons. This sample was taken from a study of metastatic and nonmetastatic thyroid tumors. Study summary: For malignant and benign thyroid patients, tumor or nodule tissue and blood were the sources whose repertoires were compared.

Findings and limits, study-wide: The reported finding was significantly higher TCR beta diversity in malignant thyroid tumors relative to benign nodules, in blood and tumor.

This receptor was taken from a female donor with papillary thyroid cancer or a benign thyroid nodule (not recorded which). Some clones in this sample may be carry-over from other donors' samples. Material: blood. The rearrangement uses TRBV27 and TRBJ2-1; D is possibly TRBD2 (5 bases). DNA of the CDR3: TGTGCCAGCAGCCGCCCCCAGCGGAACTACAATGAGCAGTTCTTC. This sequence encodes CASSRPQRNYNEQFF.